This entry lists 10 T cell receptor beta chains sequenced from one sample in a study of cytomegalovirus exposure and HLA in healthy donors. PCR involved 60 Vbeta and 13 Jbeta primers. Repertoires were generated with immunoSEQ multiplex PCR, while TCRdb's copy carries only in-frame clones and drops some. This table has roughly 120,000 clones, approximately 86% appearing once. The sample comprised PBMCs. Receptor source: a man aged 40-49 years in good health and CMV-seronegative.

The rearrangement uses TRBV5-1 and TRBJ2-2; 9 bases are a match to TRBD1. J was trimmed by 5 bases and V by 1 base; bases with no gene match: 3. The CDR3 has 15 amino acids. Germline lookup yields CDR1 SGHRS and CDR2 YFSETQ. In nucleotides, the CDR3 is TGCGCCAGCAGCTTGTTAGGACAGGGGACCGGGGAGCTGTTTTTT. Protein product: CASSLLGQGTGELFF.

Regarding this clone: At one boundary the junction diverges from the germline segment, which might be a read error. The CDR3 coding sequence is TGCGCCAGCAGCTTGGCCCGACAGGGGGGGATCCTCACAGATACGCAGTGTTTT. Translating it yields CASSLARQGGILTDTQCF. The gene calls are TRBV5-1 and TRBJ2-3; 9 nucleotides agree with TRBD1. The CDR3 spans 18 residues. Germline V gene lookup returns CDR1 SGHRS and CDR2 YFSETQ.

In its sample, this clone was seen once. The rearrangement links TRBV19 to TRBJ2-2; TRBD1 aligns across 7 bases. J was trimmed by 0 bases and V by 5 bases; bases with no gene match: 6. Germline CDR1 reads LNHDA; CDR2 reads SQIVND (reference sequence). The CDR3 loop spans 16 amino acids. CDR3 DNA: TGTGCCAGTAGTCCGACCGGGACAGCGAACACCGGGGAGCTGTTTTTT. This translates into CASSPTGTANTGELFF.

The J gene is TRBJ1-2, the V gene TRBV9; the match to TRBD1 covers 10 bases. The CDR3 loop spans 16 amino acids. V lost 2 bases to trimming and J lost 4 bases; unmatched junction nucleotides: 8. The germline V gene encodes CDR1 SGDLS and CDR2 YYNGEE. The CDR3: CASSVVGQGGIYGYTF. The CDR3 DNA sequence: TGTGCCAGCAGCGTCGTTGGACAGGGGGGAATCTATGGCTACACCTTC.

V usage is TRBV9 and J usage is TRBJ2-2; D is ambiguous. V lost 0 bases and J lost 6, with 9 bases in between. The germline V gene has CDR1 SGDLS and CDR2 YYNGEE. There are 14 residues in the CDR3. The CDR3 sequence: CASSVVQISGELFF. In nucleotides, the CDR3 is TGTGCCAGCAGCGTAGTTCAGATTTCCGGGGAGCTGTTTTTT.

In nucleotides, the CDR3 is TGTGCCAGCAGCCCGGGACTAGCCTCCTACAATGAGCAGTTCTTC. It is translated as CASSPGLASYNEQFF. The chain links TRBV7-6 to TRBJ2-1; the match to TRBD2 covers 9 bases. The V gene end was trimmed by 5 bases and the J gene end by 0 bases; junction bases not matched to a gene: 2. The CDR3 is 15 residues long. Per the germline V gene, CDR1 is SGHVS and CDR2 is FNYEAQ.

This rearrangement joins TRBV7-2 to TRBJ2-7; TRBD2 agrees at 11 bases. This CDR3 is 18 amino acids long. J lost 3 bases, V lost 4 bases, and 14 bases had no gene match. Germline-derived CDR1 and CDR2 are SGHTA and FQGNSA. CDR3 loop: CASSYLASGGPDVYEQYF. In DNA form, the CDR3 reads TGTGCCAGCAGCTACCTGGCTAGCGGGGGGCCGGATGTCTACGAGCAGTACTTC.

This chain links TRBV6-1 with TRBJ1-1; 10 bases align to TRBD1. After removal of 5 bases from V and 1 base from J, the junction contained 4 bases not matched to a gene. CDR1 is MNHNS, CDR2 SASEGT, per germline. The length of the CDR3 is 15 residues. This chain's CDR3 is CASSTRTGGNTEAFF. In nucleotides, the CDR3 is TGTGCCAGCAGTACCCGGACAGGGGGGAACACTGAAGCTTTCTTT.

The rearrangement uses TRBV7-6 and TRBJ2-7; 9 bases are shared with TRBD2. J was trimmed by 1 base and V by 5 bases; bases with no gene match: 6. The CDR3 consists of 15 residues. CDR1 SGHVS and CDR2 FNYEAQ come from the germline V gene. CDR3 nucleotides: TGTGCCAGCAGCCAGCAAGCGGGGGGTTCCTACGAGCAGTACTTC. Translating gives CASSQQAGGSYEQYF.

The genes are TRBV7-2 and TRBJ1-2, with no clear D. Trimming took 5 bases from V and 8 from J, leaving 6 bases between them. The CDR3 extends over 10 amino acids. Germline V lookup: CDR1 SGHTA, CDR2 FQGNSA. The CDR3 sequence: CASSDLGYTF. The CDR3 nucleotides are TGTGCCAGCAGCGACTTAGGCTACACCTTC.